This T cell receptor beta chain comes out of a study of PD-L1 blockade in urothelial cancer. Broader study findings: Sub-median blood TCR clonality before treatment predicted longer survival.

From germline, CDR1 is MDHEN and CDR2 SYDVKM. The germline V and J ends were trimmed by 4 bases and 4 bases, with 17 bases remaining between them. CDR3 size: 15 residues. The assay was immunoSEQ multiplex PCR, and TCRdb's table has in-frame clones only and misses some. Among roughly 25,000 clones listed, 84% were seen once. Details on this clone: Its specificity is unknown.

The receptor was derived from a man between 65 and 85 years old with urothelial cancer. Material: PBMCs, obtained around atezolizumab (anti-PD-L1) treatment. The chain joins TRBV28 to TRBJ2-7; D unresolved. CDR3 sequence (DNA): TGTGCCAGCAGTTCTTTCGGAGTTTTGCAGTACGAGCAGTACTTC. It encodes CASSSFGVLQYEQYF.